Reported below is one T cell receptor beta chain. This sample is part of a study of Ad26.COV2.S vaccination and SARS-CoV-2 variants. V was shortened by 0 bases and J by 4 bases, with 16 bases between the two germline ends. CDR1 and CDR2 (germline): LGHNA, YSLEER. The CDR3 has 17 residues. TCRdb's copy holds only in-frame clones and misses some; the assay was immunoSEQ multiplex PCR. The repertoire holds more than 400,000 clones, with 92% as singletons. Treatment denoted: 19 received Ad26.COV2.S at low or high dose, single or two shots; five or six received placebo; per-sample allocation not given. Each sample was drawn 63 days after the first injection (of vaccine or placebo).

This sequence was found in a person aged 18 to 65 who received the Ad26.COV2.S COVID-19 vaccine or a placebo. The material sequenced was peripheral blood, taken in a trial of Ad26.COV2.S vaccine versus placebo. The V and J genes are TRBV4-3 and TRBJ2-1; D tentatively fits TRBD1 or TRBD2 (6 bases each). CDR3 sequence reads: CASSQDPSGGGYNEQFF. Here the CDR3 DNA reads TGCGCCAGCAGCCAAGATCCCTCCGGGGGCGGTTACAATGAGCAGTTCTTC.